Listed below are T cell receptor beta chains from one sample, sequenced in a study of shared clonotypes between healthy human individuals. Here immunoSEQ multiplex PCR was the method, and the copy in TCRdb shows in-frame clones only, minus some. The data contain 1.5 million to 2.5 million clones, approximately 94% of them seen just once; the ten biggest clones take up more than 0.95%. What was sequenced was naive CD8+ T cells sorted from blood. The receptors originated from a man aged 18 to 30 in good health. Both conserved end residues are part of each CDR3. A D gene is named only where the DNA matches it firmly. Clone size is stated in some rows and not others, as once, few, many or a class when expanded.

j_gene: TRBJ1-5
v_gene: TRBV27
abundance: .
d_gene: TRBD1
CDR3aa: CASSSGTEGYQPQHF
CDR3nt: TGTGCCAGCAGTTCCGGGACAGAAGGTTATCAGCCCCAGCATTTT

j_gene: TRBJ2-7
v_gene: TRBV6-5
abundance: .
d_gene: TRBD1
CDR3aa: CASSGQGTYEQYF
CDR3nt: TGTGCCAGCTCGGGACAGGGGACCTACGAGCAGTACTTC

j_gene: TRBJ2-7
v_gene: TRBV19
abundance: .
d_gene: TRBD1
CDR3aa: CASSYGTGLYEQYF
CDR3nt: TGTGCCAGTAGTTACGGGACAGGGCTGTACGAGCAGTACTTC

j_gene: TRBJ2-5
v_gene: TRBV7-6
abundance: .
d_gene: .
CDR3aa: CASSLGGGAETQYF
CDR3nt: TGTGCCAGCAGCTTAGGGGGCGGGGCTGAGACCCAGTACTTC

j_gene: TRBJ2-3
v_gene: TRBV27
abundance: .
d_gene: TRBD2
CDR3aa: CASSFLGGGASDTQYF
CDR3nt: TGTGCCAGCAGTTTCCTGGGCGGGGGGGCTTCGGATACGCAGTATTTT

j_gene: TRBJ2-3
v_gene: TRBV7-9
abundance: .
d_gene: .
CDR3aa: CASSRTDTDTQYF
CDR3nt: TGTGCCAGCAGCCGGACTGACACAGATACGCAGTATTTT

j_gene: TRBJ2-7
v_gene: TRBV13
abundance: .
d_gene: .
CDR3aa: CASSPSGLPYEQYF
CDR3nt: TGTGCCAGCAGCCCTTCAGGGTTACCCTACGAGCAGTACTTC

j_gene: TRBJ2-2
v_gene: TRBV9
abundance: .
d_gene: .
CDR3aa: CASSSPSGPDTGELFF
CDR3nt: TGTGCCAGCAGTTCCCCCAGTGGGCCGGACACCGGGGAGCTGTTTTTT

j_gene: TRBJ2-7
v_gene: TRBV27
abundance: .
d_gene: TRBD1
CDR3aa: CASWSRDRGGDEQYF
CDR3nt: TGTGCCAGCTGGTCCCGGGACAGGGGTGGGGACGAGCAGTACTTC

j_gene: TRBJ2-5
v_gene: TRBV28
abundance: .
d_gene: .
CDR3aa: CAINEGPPETQYF
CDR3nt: TGTGCCATCAACGAGGGCCCCCCGGAGACCCAGTACTTC

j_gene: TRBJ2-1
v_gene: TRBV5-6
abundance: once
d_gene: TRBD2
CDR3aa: CASSSGTSGRNEQFF
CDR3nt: TGTGCCAGCAGCTCCGGGACTAGCGGTCGGAATGAGCAGTTCTTC

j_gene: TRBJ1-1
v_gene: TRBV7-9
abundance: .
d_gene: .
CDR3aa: CASSLGRGLNTEAFF
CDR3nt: TGTGCCAGCAGCTTAGGGAGGGGGTTGAACACTGAAGCTTTCTTT

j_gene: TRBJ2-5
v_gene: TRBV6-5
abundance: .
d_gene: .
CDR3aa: CASSYSNSVQETQYF
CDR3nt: TGTGCCAGCAGTTACTCGAATTCAGTCCAAGAGACCCAGTACTTC

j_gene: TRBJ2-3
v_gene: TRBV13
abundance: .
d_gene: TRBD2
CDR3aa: CASSLERGGEKDTQYF
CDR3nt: TGTGCCAGCAGCCTCGAGCGGGGGGGCGAAAAAGATACGCAGTATTTT

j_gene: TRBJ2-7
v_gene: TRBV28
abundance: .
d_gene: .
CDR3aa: CASSLGRGLRGEQYF
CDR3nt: TGTGCCAGCAGTTTGGGGCGGGGGCTCCGTGGGGAGCAGTACTTC

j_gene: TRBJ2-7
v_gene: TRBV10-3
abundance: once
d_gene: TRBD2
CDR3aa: CAISGLAGSYEQYF
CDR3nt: TGTGCCATCAGTGGACTAGCGGGGTCCTACGAGCAGTACTTC

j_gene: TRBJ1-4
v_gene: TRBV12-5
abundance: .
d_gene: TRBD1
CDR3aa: CASGSRQGREKLFF
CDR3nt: TGTGCTAGTGGTTCAAGACAGGGGCGGGAAAAACTGTTTTTT

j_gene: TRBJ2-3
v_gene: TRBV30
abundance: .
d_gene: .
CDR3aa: CAWSEGRASTDTQYF
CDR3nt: TGTGCCTGGAGTGAGGGACGGGCTAGCACAGATACGCAGTATTTT

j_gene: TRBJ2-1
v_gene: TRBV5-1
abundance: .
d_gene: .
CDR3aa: CASSLAGTALGSYNEQFF
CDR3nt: TGCGCCAGCAGCTTGGCCGGAACAGCCTTAGGCTCCTACAATGAGCAGTTCTTC

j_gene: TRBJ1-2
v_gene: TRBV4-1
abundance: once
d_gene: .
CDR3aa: CASSPGPGYSYGYTF
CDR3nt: TGCGCCAGCAGCCCCGGGCCAGGTTACTCCTATGGCTACACCTTC

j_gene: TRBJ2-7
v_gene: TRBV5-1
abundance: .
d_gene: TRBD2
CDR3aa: CASSTGTSAAYEQYF
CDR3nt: TGCGCCAGCAGCACAGGGACTAGTGCGGCCTACGAGCAGTACTTC

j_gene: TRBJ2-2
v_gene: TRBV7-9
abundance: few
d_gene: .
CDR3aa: CASSLTSTGELFF
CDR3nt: TGTGCCAGCAGCTTGACTAGCACCGGGGAGCTGTTTTTT

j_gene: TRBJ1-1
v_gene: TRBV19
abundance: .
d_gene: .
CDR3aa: CASSTRLGAPEAFF
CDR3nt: TGTGCCAGTAGTACTCGCTTGGGGGCCCCTGAAGCTTTCTTT

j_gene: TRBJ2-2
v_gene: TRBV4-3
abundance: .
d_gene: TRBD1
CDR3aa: CASSRHRGEVDGELFF
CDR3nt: TGCGCCAGCAGCCGACACAGGGGAGAAGTAGACGGGGAGCTGTTTTTT

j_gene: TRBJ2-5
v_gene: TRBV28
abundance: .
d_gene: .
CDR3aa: CASRILGGDQETQYF
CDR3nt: TGTGCCAGCAGAATTCTAGGGGGGGACCAAGAGACCCAGTACTTC

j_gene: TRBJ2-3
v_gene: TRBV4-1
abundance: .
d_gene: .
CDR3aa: CASRYEFFLTDTQYF
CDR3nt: TGCGCCAGCAGATATGAATTTTTCCTCACAGATACGCAGTATTTT

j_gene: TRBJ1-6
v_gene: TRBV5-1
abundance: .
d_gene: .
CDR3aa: CASSPDMSSYNSPLHF
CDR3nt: TGCGCCAGCAGCCCCGACATGAGCTCCTATAATTCACCCCTCCACTTT

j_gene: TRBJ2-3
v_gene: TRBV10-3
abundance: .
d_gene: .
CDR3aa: CAIGSTVLGTDTQYF
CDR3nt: TGTGCCATCGGGAGCACGGTGTTAGGTACAGATACGCAGTATTTT

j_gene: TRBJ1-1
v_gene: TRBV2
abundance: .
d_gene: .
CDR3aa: CASSEDRDFTEAFF
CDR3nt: TGTGCCAGCAGTGAAGACAGGGATTTCACTGAAGCTTTCTTT